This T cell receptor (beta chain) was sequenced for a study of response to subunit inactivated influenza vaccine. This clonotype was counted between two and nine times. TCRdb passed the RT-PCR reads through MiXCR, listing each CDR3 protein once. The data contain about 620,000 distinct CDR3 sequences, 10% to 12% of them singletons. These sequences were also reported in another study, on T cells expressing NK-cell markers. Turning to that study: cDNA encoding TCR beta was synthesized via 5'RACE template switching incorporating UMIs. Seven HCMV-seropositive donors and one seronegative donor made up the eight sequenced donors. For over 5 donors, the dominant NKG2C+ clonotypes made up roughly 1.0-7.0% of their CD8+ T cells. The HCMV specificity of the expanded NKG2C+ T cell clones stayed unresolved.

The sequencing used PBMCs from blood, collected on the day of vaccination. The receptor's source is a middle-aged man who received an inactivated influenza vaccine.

CDR3 nucleotide sequence: TGTGCCAGCAGCCAAGACGAGGGGCGTAATAGCGGGGAGCTGTTTTTT. Translated: CASSQDEGRNSGELFF. The chain combines TRBV4-2 with TRBJ2-2; perhaps D is TRBD1 or TRBD2 (5 bases each). V lost 0 bases and J lost 7, with 15 bases in between. This CDR3 has 16 amino acids. CDR1 is LGHNA and CDR2 is YNFKEQ in the germline V gene.